Sequencing of this T cell receptor beta chain was carried out in a study of blood T cell repertoires in COVID-19. Study-wide background: Donors in the United States, Italy and Spain gave samples during acute or convalescent COVID-19. Nucleic acid was either cDNA or gDNA, and it came from T cells, B-cell-depleted T cells, or PBMCs.

CDR1 and CDR2 from the germline V gene are SGDLS and YYNGEE. The V end lost 2 bases, the J end lost 5 bases, and 15 bases lay between the germline ends. The CDR3 contains 15 residues. As originally analysed: Reference gene primer amplification yielded estimated nucleated cell counts. Libraries were prepared by immunoSEQ multiplex PCR; TCRdb keeps only in-frame clonotypes and omits some of them. The V and J calls and the clone size are those of that table, but D and trimming were determined from the DNA. The table records about 15,000 clones, approximately 83% of them present only once. This sequence was found in a man between 65 and 79 years old in a cohort sampled during active COVID-19. The chain recombines TRBV9 with TRBJ2-3; tentative D call: TRBD2 (5 bases). The sample taken for sequencing was peripheral blood. The CDR3 sequence: CASSVEVGVRDTQYF. DNA of the CDR3: TGTGCCAGCAGCGTGGAGGTGGGAGTTCGAGATACGCAGTATTTT.